Following are 29 T cell receptor beta chains from one sample sequenced in a study of T cell clones after liver transplantation. Measured with immunoSEQ multiplex PCR; TCRdb has only the in-frame clones, and not every one. The sample consists of some 45,000 clones, around 84% of them appearing once. The material was CD4+ T cells from blood, obtained 24 months after liver transplant. These receptors originate from a human patient who received a liver transplant. These T cells may partly come from the graft donor.

This clone was seen just once. The rearrangement links TRBV7-3 to TRBJ2-1, with TRBD2 matching over 8 bases. V dropped 5 bases and J dropped 10; count of bases not matched to a gene: 1. The CDR3 contains 11 residues. From germline, CDR1 is SGHTA and CDR2 FQGTGA. The CDR3 is CASSIAGEQFF. The DNA for the CDR3 is TGTGCCAGCAGCATAGCGGGGGAGCAGTTCTTC.

This clone was counted a single time. This chain connects TRBV19 to TRBJ1-1; 9 bases agree with TRBD1. The CDR3 has 15 residues. CDR1 is LNHDA and CDR2 is SQIVND in the germline V gene (reference sequence). V lost 10 bases, J lost 4 bases, and 13 bases stayed unmatched. CDR3 protein: CAISDRGPRSTEAFF. In DNA, the CDR3 is TGTGCCATTTCGGACAGGGGCCCTCGGAGCACTGAAGCTTTCTTT.

The chain combines TRBV30 with TRBJ1-5; D is unresolved. V dropped 3 bases and J dropped 2 bases, with 14 bases sitting between them. Per the germline V gene, CDR1 is GTSNPN and CDR2 is SVGIG (reference sequence). The CDR3 is 15 amino acids. CDR3 in amino acids: CAWSRAVVGNQPQHF. The DNA for the CDR3 is TGTGCCTGGAGCCGGGCGGTGGTGGGCAATCAGCCCCAGCATTTT.

The rearrangement uses TRBV6-4 and TRBJ2-1; D unclear. Trimming stripped 4 bases from V and 5 bases from J, with 9 bases between. Germline CDR1 MRHNA, CDR2 SNTAGT. The CDR3 loop spans 13 amino acids. In DNA form, the CDR3 reads TGTGCCAGCAGTGCCGGTAGGGACAATGAGCAGTTCTTC. Residues: CASSAGRDNEQFF.

This clone was counted once. CDR3 loop: CASSQGPGGTRRQETQYF. In DNA form, the CDR3 reads TGCGCCAGCAGCCAAGGGCCAGGCGGGACTAGGAGACAAGAGACCCAGTACTTC. The chain uses TRBV4-1 and TRBJ2-5, with 8 bases matching TRBD2. The CDR3 length is 18 residues. Germline V CDR1 and CDR2: MGHRA, YSYEKL. Germline trimming cut 1 base from V and 2 bases from J; bases unmatched to any gene: 12.

This sequence joins TRBV21-1 and TRBJ1-5; the table calls TRBD1, which could not be checked here. TRBV21-1 is reported as a pseudogene. This CDR3 contains 14 residues. Here the CDR3 reads CGGRAGQELTPQHF. The CDR3 DNA reads TGTGGGGGCAGGGCCGGACAGGAACTGACGCCCCAGCATTTT.

V and J are TRBV11-2 and TRBJ2-2, with TRBD1 identical over 7 bases. The CDR3 is 15 residues long. Germline CDR1 SGHAT, CDR2 FQNNGV. J was trimmed by 5 bases and V by 2 bases; bases with no gene match: 5. CDR3 loop: CASSLTGTATGELFF. For the CDR3, the DNA is TGTGCCAGCAGCTTAACCGGGACAGCAACCGGGGAGCTGTTTTTT. The whole variable domain, filled in from reference TRBV11-2 and TRBJ2-2, reads EAGVAQSPRYKIIEKRQSVAFWCNPISGHATLYWYQQILGQGPKLLIQFQNNGVVDDSQLPKDRFSAERLKGVDSTLKIQPAKLEDSAVYLCASSLTGTATGELFFGEGSRLTVL.

The V gene is TRBV9, the J gene TRBJ1-1; D perhaps matches TRBD1 (5 bases). Per the germline V gene, CDR1 is SGDLS and CDR2 is YYNGEE. The CDR3 totals 14 residues. The V end lost 4 bases, the J end lost 4 bases, and 14 bases lay between the germline ends. The CDR3: CASSLEGLSTEAFF. DNA of the CDR3: TGTGCCAGCAGCTTGGAGGGGTTGAGCACTGAAGCTTTCTTT.

The V gene is TRBV6-5, the J gene TRBJ1-4; weak D call: TRBD1 (5 bases). CDR3 length equals 16 residues. V was clipped by 4 bases and J by 4 bases, with 16 bases between them. CDR1 is MNHEY and CDR2 is SVGAGI in the germline V gene. The CDR3 sequence: CASSFGHSRVNEKLFF. The DNA of the CDR3 is TGTGCCAGCAGTTTCGGACACTCCCGAGTTAATGAAAAACTGTTTTTT.

This sequence joins TRBV7-3 and TRBJ2-1; D remains ambiguous. The germline CDR1 and CDR2 sequences are SGHTA and FQGTGA. V lost 1 base and J 0 bases, leaving 1 base between the germline ends. The CDR3 is made up of 13 amino acids. Here the CDR3 DNA reads TGTGCCAGCAGCTTAAGCTCCTACAATGAGCAGTTCTTC. This sequence encodes CASSLSSYNEQFF.

The V gene is TRBV6-1, the J gene TRBJ2-3; D gene unclear. The CDR3 runs to 14 residues. Germline V gene lookup returns CDR1 MNHNS and CDR2 SASEGT. V dropped 6 bases and J dropped 4 bases, with 14 bases sitting between them. The CDR3 loop reads CASRMTGRADTQYF. The CDR3 DNA reads as TGTGCCAGCAGGATGACTGGTCGCGCAGATACGCAGTATTTT.

V is TRBV19 and J is TRBJ2-2; D may be TRBD2 (5 bases). The germline gives CDR1 LNHDA, CDR2 SQIVND (reference sequence). This CDR3 comprises 16 residues. V was cut by 5 bases and J by 2 bases, with 15 bases left in between. The CDR3: CASSLLRGTNTGELFF. The CDR3, as DNA: TGTGCCAGTAGTCTCTTACGGGGAACCAACACCGGGGAGCTGTTTTTT.

The CDR3 DNA reads TGTGCCAGCCAGAGGGGGGTCGAGCAGTACTTC. Translation gives CASQRGVEQYF. The chain employs TRBV28 and TRBJ2-7; D might be TRBD1 or TRBD2, each matching 6 bases. This CDR3 contains 11 residues. Deletions cut 8 bases from V and 6 bases from J, with 11 bases between. In germline, CDR1 is MDHEN, CDR2 SYDVKM.

The genes are TRBV7-2 and TRBJ2-1; 9 nucleotides match TRBD1. V was pared by 3 bases and J by 6 bases, with 9 bases of the junction left unmatched. The CDR3 consists of 16 residues. CDR1 and CDR2 from the germline V gene are SGHTA and FQGNSA. DNA for the CDR3: TGTGCCAGCAGCTTGGCCGGGACAGGGAGAATCAATGAGCAGTTCTTC. Residues: CASSLAGTGRINEQFF.

The V gene is TRBV27, the J gene TRBJ1-4; D remains ambiguous. The CDR3 contains 13 residues. V shed 0 bases and J shed 10 bases, with 9 bases lying between them. The germline V gene has CDR1 MNHEY and CDR2 SMNVEV (reference sequence). The DNA for the CDR3 is TGTGCCAGCAGTTTATCGATTATAGGAAAACTGTTTTTT. As protein: CASSLSIIGKLFF.

This chain joins TRBV7-2 and TRBJ1-1, with 8 nucleotides matching TRBD1. The length of the CDR3 is 13 residues. V trimming: 7 bases; J trimming: 4 bases; junction bases outside the gene matches: 5. Germline CDR1 is SGHTA and CDR2 is FQGNSA. CDR3 region: CASIPDRGTEAFF. The DNA for the CDR3 is TGTGCCAGCATCCCCGACAGGGGCACTGAAGCTTTCTTT.

This clone was seen only once. The chain links TRBV5-1 to TRBJ1-2, with TRBD1 matching over 7 bases. Germline assignment: CDR1 SGHRS and CDR2 YFSETQ. The CDR3 is made up of 15 amino acids. V gave up 5 bases and J gave up 0 bases; unmatched junction bases: 7. The CDR3 here is CASRRTGAANYGYTF. As DNA, the CDR3 is TGCGCCAGCAGACGAACAGGGGCCGCTAACTATGGCTACACCTTC. The full variable domain, completed using reference TRBV5-1 and TRBJ1-2, is KAGVTQTPRYLIKTRGQQVTLSCSPISGHRSVSWYQQTPGQGLQFLFEYFSETQRNKGNFPGRFSGRQFSNSRSEMNVSTLELGDSALYLCASRRTGAANYGYTFGSGTRLTVV.

There are a few counts of this clone. This sequence joins TRBV15 and TRBJ1-1, with a weak D call TRBD1 (6 bases). This CDR3 region has 13 residues. Between the trimmed V and J ends, which lost 1 base and 10 bases, there was a span of 13 bases. The germline V gene encodes CDR1 LNHNV and CDR2 YYDKDF (reference sequence). The CDR3 reads CATSRGGTIRAFF. CDR3 coding DNA: TGTGCCACCAGCAGAGGGGGGACAATTAGAGCTTTCTTT.

The chain employs TRBV19 and TRBJ2-7; 11 nucleotides agree with TRBD1. Germline lookup yields CDR1 LNHDA and CDR2 SQIVND (reference sequence). Germline trimming cut 6 bases from V and 3 bases from J; bases unmatched to any gene: 7. This CDR3 is 15 amino acids long. The CDR3 sequence: CASRDAGQGGYEQYF. CDR3 bases: TGTGCCAGTAGAGACGCGGGACAGGGGGGCTACGAGCAGTACTTC. Supplemented by reference TRBV19 and TRBJ2-7, the full variable domain reads DGGITQSPKYLFRKEGQNVTLSCEQNLNHDAMYWYRQDPGQGLRLIYYSQIVNDFQKGDIAEGYSVSREKKESFPLTVTSAQKNPTAFYLCASRDAGQGGYEQYFGPGTRLTVT.

The rearrangement uses TRBV7-8 and TRBJ1-1; the D gene is possibly TRBD1 (6 bases). V lost 1 base to trimming and J lost 3 bases, with 15 bases between them. This CDR3 contains 16 residues. Germline assignment: CDR1 SGHVS and CDR2 FQNEAQ. CDR3 amino acids: CASSLVAGVRDTEAFF. The CDR3 DNA is TGTGCCAGCAGCTTAGTGGCAGGGGTGAGGGACACTGAAGCTTTCTTT.

The rearrangement links TRBV5-8 to TRBJ2-7; 10 bases fit TRBD1. The V gene's germline CDR1 is SGHTS and CDR2 YDEGEE. The CDR3 sequence is 17 residues long. V was clipped by 0 bases and J by 3 bases; unmatched bases: 9. The CDR3 coding sequence is TGTGCCAGCAGCTTGGCCTTAGGGACAGGGGATGGCTACGAGCAGTACTTC. As protein: CASSLALGTGDGYEQYF.

V and J are TRBV19 and TRBJ1-1; D remains unclear. V lost 5 bases and J lost 3, with 10 bases in between. Per germline, CDR1 LNHDA and CDR2 SQIVND (reference sequence). This CDR3 spans 13 amino acids. This CDR3 is CASSEVGDTEAFF. Written as DNA, the CDR3 is TGTGCCAGTAGTGAGGTTGGAGACACTGAAGCTTTCTTT. The full variable domain, with the rest looked up from reference TRBV19 and TRBJ1-1, is DGGITQSPKYLFRKEGQNVTLSCEQNLNHDAMYWYRQDPGQGLRLIYYSQIVNDFQKGDIAEGYSVSREKKESFPLTVTSAQKNPTAFYLCASSEVGDTEAFFGQGTRLTVV.

The count of this clone is one. The chain links TRBV19 to TRBJ2-1, with 11 bases lining up with TRBD2. The ends lost 3 bases at V and 7 bases at J; junction bases unmatched: 5. Germline V gene data show CDR1 as LNHDA and CDR2 as SQIVND (reference sequence). The CDR3 sequence is 15 residues long. CDR3 nucleotide sequence: TGTGCCAGTAGTATCGCGACTAGCGGGGCGAATGAGCAGTTCTTC. Encoded protein: CASSIATSGANEQFF.

The chain links TRBV18 to TRBJ1-4; 7 nucleotides agree with TRBD1. There are 13 residues in the CDR3. V shed 4 bases, J shed 8 bases, and the junction held 4 bases outside the gene matches. The germline V gene has CDR1 KGHSH and CDR2 LQKENI. The CDR3 nucleotides are TGTGCCAGCTCACAGGGACAGAAAGAAAAACTGTTTTTT. Residues: CASSQGQKEKLFF.

Here the CDR3 DNA reads TGTGCCAGTAGTATGGGGACAGAAACTGGGGAGCAGTTCTTC. This gives the protein CASSMGTETGEQFF. This sequence joins TRBV19 and TRBJ2-1, with 7 bases identical to TRBD1. The V and J ends lost 3 bases and 10 bases, in that order; junction bases with no gene match: 9. The CDR3 is made up of 14 amino acids. The germline V gene encodes CDR1 LNHDA and CDR2 SQIVND (reference sequence).

V gene TRBV30 combines with J gene TRBJ2-7, with D perhaps TRBD2 (6 bases). The CDR3 runs 15 residues. V lost 3 bases and J 7 bases, leaving 22 bases between the germline ends. CDR1 is GTSNPN, CDR2 SVGIG, per germline (reference sequence). The CDR3 bases are TGTGCCTGGAGCGCCGTAACGGGAGCCATCGGGGAGCAGTACTTC. Protein product: CAWSAVTGAIGEQYF. Drawing the rest from reference TRBV30 and TRBJ2-7, the complete variable domain is SQTIHQWPATLVQPVGSPLSLECTVEGTSNPNLYWYRQAAGRGLQLLFYSVGIGQISSEVPQNLSASRPQDRQFILSSKKLLLSDSGFYLCAWSAVTGAIGEQYFGPGTRLTVT.

This clone appeared a single time. The chain has TRBV5-4 and TRBJ2-5; D is unclear. The CDR3 loop spans 12 amino acids. Between the trimmed V and J ends, which lost 5 bases and 2 bases, there was a span of 7 bases. Germline assignment: CDR1 SGHNT and CDR2 YYREEE (reference sequence). In nucleotides, the CDR3 is TGTGCCAGCAGGCTCGGGCAAGAGACCCAGTACTTC. Amino acids: CASRLGQETQYF.

This clone was recorded only once. V and J are TRBV27 and TRBJ1-4, with a possible D match to TRBD1 (5 bases). Germline V lookup: CDR1 MNHEY, CDR2 SMNVEV (reference sequence). The CDR3 has 17 amino acids. Trimming cost V 5 bases and J 0 bases, with 16 bases left between them. The CDR3 bases are TGTGCCAGCAGTCACCGACCGGGACGGTCAACTAATGAAAAACTGTTTTTT. Protein sequence: CASSHRPGRSTNEKLFF.

This rearrangement joins TRBV27 to TRBJ2-7; 16 nucleotides match TRBD2. Unmatched junction bases numbered 10, after V lost 5 bases and J lost 3 bases. Germline CDR1 MNHEY, CDR2 SMNVEV (reference sequence). The length of the CDR3 is 18 residues. The CDR3 sequence is CASSPGTSGRAVRYEQYF. The CDR3 DNA reads as TGTGCCAGCAGTCCTGGGACTAGCGGGAGGGCCGTCCGCTACGAGCAGTACTTC.